This T cell receptor (beta chain) was observed in a study of T cell responses to AZD1222 COVID-19 vaccine. The method was immunoSEQ multiplex PCR; TCRdb's version includes in-frame clones alone and lacks a portion of them. The profile shows roughly 160,000 clones, roughly 90% of them singletons. Trimming pared 6 bases from V and 2 bases from J, leaving 13 bases between. Germline loops: CDR1 LNHDA, CDR2 SQIVND (reference sequence). The CDR3 length is 14 residues. The chain is built from TRBV19 and TRBJ1-2, with TRBD1 as a possible D gene (6 bases). The sequenced sample was peripheral blood, obtained 28 days after the second AZD1222 dose. This receptor was taken from an adult who received the AZD1222 COVID-19 vaccine. Here the CDR3 reads CASRPGQRNYGYTF. Written as DNA, the CDR3 is TGTGCCAGTAGGCCGGGACAACGCAACTATGGCTACACCTTC. The whole variable domain, filled in from reference TRBV19 and TRBJ1-2, reads DGGITQSPKYLFRKEGQNVTLSCEQNLNHDAMYWYRQDPGQGLRLIYYSQIVNDFQKGDIAEGYSVSREKKESFPLTVTSAQKNPTAFYLCASRPGQRNYGYTFGSGTRLTVV.